This T cell receptor beta chain derives from a study of PD-L1 blockade in urothelial cancer. Background on the study: It was at 3 weeks (second dose) and 6 weeks after treatment start that blood was analyzed.

Trimming cost V 7 bases and J 4 bases, with 10 bases left between them. The CDR3 spans 12 residues. Germline V CDR1 and CDR2: LNHDA, SQIVND (reference sequence). Method: immunoSEQ multiplex PCR; TCRdb's copy keeps in-frame clones and lacks some. This sample has 40,000 to 55,000 clones, with over 70% found just once. The chain couples TRBV19 to TRBJ1-2; D remains unclear. The material was PBMCs, obtained around atezolizumab (anti-PD-L1) treatment. This clonotype originated in a man aged 35 to 55 with urothelial cancer. CDR3 sequence (DNA): TGTGCCAGTAATACAGCCTTCTATGGCTACACCTTC. Encoded protein: CASNTAFYGYTF.